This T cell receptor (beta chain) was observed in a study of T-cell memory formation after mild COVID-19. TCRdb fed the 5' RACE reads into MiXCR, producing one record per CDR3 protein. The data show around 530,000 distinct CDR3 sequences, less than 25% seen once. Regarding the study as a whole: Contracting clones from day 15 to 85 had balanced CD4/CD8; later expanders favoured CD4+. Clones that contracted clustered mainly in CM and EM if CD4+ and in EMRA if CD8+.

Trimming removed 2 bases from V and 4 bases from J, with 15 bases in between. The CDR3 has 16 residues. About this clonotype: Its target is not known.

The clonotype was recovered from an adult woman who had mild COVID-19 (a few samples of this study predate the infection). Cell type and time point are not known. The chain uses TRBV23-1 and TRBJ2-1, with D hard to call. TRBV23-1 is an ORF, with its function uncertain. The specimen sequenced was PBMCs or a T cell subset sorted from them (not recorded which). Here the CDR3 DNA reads TGCGCCAGCAGTCAACTGCCGGACCAGAGATACAATGAGCAGTTCTTC. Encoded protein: CASSQLPDQRYNEQFF.